The entry that follows covers one T cell receptor beta chain sequence. This clone was seen just once. There is no known antigen for this receptor. One end of the junction does not line up with germline, which may come from a read error. CDR1 and CDR2 were assigned from the germline V gene as MGHDK and SYGVNS. There are 15 amino acids in the CDR3, from cysteine to phenylalanine inclusive. Only the CDR3 portion is preserved as DNA: 45 bases, with reading frame beginning at the first base. Library preparation was by the immunoSEQ multiplex PCR assay. TCRdb re-hosts the immuneACCESS table, in-frame sequences only. Its copies lack some clones; in the studies checked, an unresolved V gene accounts for under half of them, and the cause for the rest is not known. The sample table records about 120,000 clones; 90% to 95% of these occur just once. The ten largest make up about 1.6% of the sample. This sample was taken from a study of T cell changes during pregnancy in multiple sclerosis (dated by TCRdb to the late 2010s). Turning to the overall study: The study examined how the T cell repertoire changed over the course of pregnancy in women with multiple sclerosis.

The chain is made from TRBV25-1 and TRBJ2-3, and the D gene may be TRBD1, 6 bases matching. This receptor was obtained from a female donor with multiple sclerosis, enrolled in a pregnancy study. This specimen consisted of peripheral blood, obtained in the third trimester of pregnancy. The CDR3 protein sequence reads: CASRGVGASTDAQYF. The nucleotide sequence reads TGTGCCAGCAGAGGGGTGGGGGCCTCCACAGATGCGCAGTATTTT. The CDR3, completed at both ends by the reference TRBV25-1 and TRBJ2-3 genes, gives the full variable domain EADIYQTPRYLVIGTGKKITLECSQTMGHDKMYWYQQDPGMELHLIHYSYGVNSTEKGDLSSESTVSRIRTEHFPLTLESARPSHTSQYLCASRGVGASTDAQYFGPGTRLTVL.